The rows below give T cell receptor beta chains drawn from one sample of a study of blood T cells in healthy people across ages. TCRdb analysed the 5' RACE reads with MiXCR anew, one entry per CDR3 protein. The sample records roughly 550,000 distinct CDR3 sequences, 24% being singletons. The same data also went into a second study, on T cells of mothers and their children.

The sequenced sample consisted of blood. The source of these receptors is a boy between 10 and 17 years old in good health. CDR3s include the opening cysteine and the closing phenylalanine or tryptophan. The D gene is left open where the match is weak. The size field is filled for only some rows; it gives once, few, many or a size class.

>TRBV19|TRBJ2-7|.|many
TGTGCCAGTAGTACCCCCTACGAGCAGTACTTC
CASSTPYEQYF
>TRBV20-1|TRBJ1-4|.|.
TGCAGTGCCCAGCGCGGTGACGGGGGGATCGAAAAACTGTTTTTT
CSAQRGDGGIEKLFF
>TRBV12-3/TRBV12-4|TRBJ2-1|.|few
TGTGCCAGCAGTTTTTATGGGGGGGCTTCCAATGAGCAGTTCTTC
CASSFYGGASNEQFF
>TRBV7-9|TRBJ2-5|TRBD2|many
TGTGCCAGCAGCCCGGGGGGACAAGAGACCCAGTACTTC
CASSPGGQETQYF
>TRBV3-1|TRBJ2-7|.|.
TGTGCCAGCAGCCGTCCGGGGTACTACGAGCAGTACTTC
CASSRPGYYEQYF
>TRBV7-2|TRBJ2-4|TRBD1|many
TGTGCCAGCAGTTCTAATAGAGACAGGGGGAACATTCAGTACTTC
CASSSNRDRGNIQYF
>TRBV7-9|TRBJ2-7|TRBD2|many
TGTGCCAGCAGCACATCTCTAGCGGGAGTCGGCTACGAGCAGTACTTC
CASSTSLAGVGYEQYF
>TRBV5-1|TRBJ1-2|TRBD1|few
TGCGCCAGCAGCCGGGACAGGGGCGATTTCTATGGCTACACCTTC
CASSRDRGDFYGYTF
>TRBV2|TRBJ2-1|.|.
TGTGCCAGCAGTGAAAGAGGGCTAGACCCAGGAGAGCAGTTCTTC
CASSERGLDPGEQFF
>TRBV28|TRBJ2-5|TRBD2|few
TGTGCCAGCAGTTTACCTGGCGGGGGGCCCCAAGAGACCCAGTACTTC
CASSLPGGGPQETQYF
>TRBV5-1|TRBJ1-2|TRBD1|.
TGCGCCAGCAGCTTGGAACAGGGGAGAGGCTACACCTTC
CASSLEQGRGYTF
>TRBV7-9|TRBJ2-1|TRBD1|.
TGTGCCAGCAGCCCGGCGGCGGACAGGGGAGACAATGAGCAGTTCTTC
CASSPAADRGDNEQFF
>TRBV4-2|TRBJ2-7|TRBD2|.
TGTGCCAGCAGCCTCGCCAGTGGCGGGAGGGATCCCTCCTACGAGCAGTACTTC
CASSLASGGRDPSYEQYF
>TRBV6-5|TRBJ1-1|.|.
TGTGCCAGCAGTTACTCGAGTCGGGGGGGGTCGAACACTGAAGCTTTCTTT
CASSYSSRGGSNTEAFF
>TRBV12-3/TRBV12-4|TRBJ1-1|.|.
TGTGCCAGCAGCTACTATCAAGCAATGAACACTGAAGCTTTCTTT
CASSYYQAMNTEAFF
>TRBV24-1|TRBJ2-5|.|few
TGTGCCACCAGTGACTGGACCCAAGAGACCCAGTACTTC
CATSDWTQETQYF
>TRBV6-6|TRBJ1-5|.|.
TGTGCCAGCAGGGATGGGGGTAGCAATCAGCCCCAGCATTTT
CASRDGGSNQPQHF
>TRBV6-2/TRBV6-3|TRBJ2-3|.|few
TGTGCCAGCAGTCGCCGGGTGTGGGACTCTAGCACAGATACGCAGTATTTT
CASSRRVWDSSTDTQYF
>TRBV28|TRBJ2-7|TRBD2|many
TGTGCCAGCAGTTTATCTAGCGGGAGCTACGAGCAGTACTTC
CASSLSSGSYEQYF
>TRBV4-1|TRBJ2-7|TRBD1|.
TGCGCCAGCAGCCAACCCGGGACAGGTACCTACGAGCAGTACTTC
CASSQPGTGTYEQYF
>TRBV5-1|TRBJ2-3|TRBD2|.
TGCGCCAGCAGCTTGGCCCGGACTAGCGGGGGCCCCCTTACTAGCACAGATACGCAGTATTTT
CASSLARTSGGPLTSTDTQYF
>TRBV9|TRBJ2-1|.|many
TGTGCCAGCAGCGTAGAGGGGGGTGGTGAGCAGTTCTTC
CASSVEGGGEQFF
>TRBV9|TRBJ1-4|.|.
TGTGCCAGCAGCGTAACGGGGGGGAGTTGGGAAAAACTGTTTTTT
CASSVTGGSWEKLFF
>TRBV7-2|TRBJ2-1|TRBD1|few
TGTGCCAGCAGCTTACTTCAGGGGGATTTATCGGGTGAGCAGTTCTTC
CASSLLQGDLSGEQFF
>TRBV18|TRBJ2-3|.|.
TGTGCCAGCTCACCTACAGGGAGCACAGATACGCAGTATTTT
CASSPTGSTDTQYF
>TRBV27|TRBJ2-7|.|.
TGTGCCAGCAGTTTATCCGCAGACCGTTACGAGCAGTACTTC
CASSLSADRYEQYF
>TRBV29-1|TRBJ1-4|TRBD1|.
TGCAGCGCCTCGTTACGGACAGGGTTCGTCGCTAATGAAAAACTGTTTTTT
CSASLRTGFVANEKLFF
>TRBV29-1|TRBJ2-2|TRBD1|.
TGCAGCGTCGAAGACAGGGGGGGAACCGGGGAGCTGTTTTTT
CSVEDRGGTGELFF
>TRBV3-1|TRBJ2-7|.|once
TGTGCCAGCAGCCAAGTAAGGCAGGCCGAGCAGTACTTC
CASSQVRQAEQYF
>TRBV19|TRBJ1-5|TRBD1|.
TGTGCCAGCCGACTTGACAGGGGTTGGAATCAGCCCCAGCATTTT
CASRLDRGWNQPQHF
>TRBV20-1|TRBJ2-3|.|few
TGCAGTGCTAGGATCTCCGTCGGTCCAGATACGCAGTATTTT
CSARISVGPDTQYF
>TRBV25-1|TRBJ1-1|.|few
TGTGCCAGCAGTGAATACGGAAACACTGAAGCTTTCTTT
CASSEYGNTEAFF
>TRBV7-3|TRBJ2-3|.|.
TGTGCCAGCAGCTTAAACCCGGCCGATACGCAGTATTTT
CASSLNPADTQYF
>TRBV3-1|TRBJ2-5|.|.
TGTGCCAGCAGTGGAGAGGGGAGTGCGACCCAGTACTTC
CASSGEGSATQYF
>TRBV4-3|TRBJ2-1|TRBD2|few
TGCGCCAGCAGCCAAGAATTGGGGGCTAGCGGGGAGCAGTTCTTC
CASSQELGASGEQFF
>TRBV29-1|TRBJ2-3|TRBD1|.
TGCAGCGTTGAATACAGGGGGACAGATACGCAGTATTTT
CSVEYRGTDTQYF
>TRBV7-2|TRBJ2-2|.|.
TGTGCCAGCAGCCTCCCGGGGTCAGGCGGGGAGCTGTTTTTT
CASSLPGSGGELFF
>TRBV7-9|TRBJ1-4|.|.
TGTGCCAGCAGCTTAGTCTCCCAGGTGGAAAAACTGTTTTTT
CASSLVSQVEKLFF
>TRBV6-2/TRBV6-3|TRBJ2-1|TRBD2|few
TGTGCCAGCCGCCTAGACGGGGGGGCATATGAGCAGTTCTTC
CASRLDGGAYEQFF
>TRBV10-3|TRBJ2-2|.|.
TGTGCCATCAGTGGTGGCACCGGGGAGCTGTTTTTT
CAISGGTGELFF
>TRBV20-1|TRBJ2-1|TRBD2|.
TGCAGTCCCACCGTCGGACTAGGGAACAATGAGCAGTTCTTC
CSPTVGLGNNEQFF